A single sample gave rise to the 26 T cell receptor beta chains below, sequenced in a study of early stage breast cancer tumors (dated by TCRdb to the late 2010s). Library construction relied on the immunoSEQ multiplex PCR assay. What TCRdb holds here is the immuneACCESS table cut down to in-frame rearrangements. Part of the clones is not present; checked against another copy, under half of the missing clones reflect an unresolved V gene, and the others are unexplained. The sample table records some 48,000 clones; approximately 80% of these occur just once. The leading ten clones occupy around 1.5% of the sample. Material for sequencing was blood. Source of these receptors: a person aged 45 to 59 with breast cancer.

V gene TRBV5-8 combines with J gene TRBJ2-1; D call uncertain. CDR1 SGHTS and CDR2 YDEGEE come from the germline V gene. V lost 7 bases, J lost 4 bases, and 12 bases lay in between. CDR3 length: 13 amino acids. The CDR3 protein is CASWRRSYNEQFF. CDR3 DNA sequence: TGTGCCAGCTGGAGAAGATCATACAATGAGCAGTTCTTC.

The CDR3 bases are TGTGCCAGCAGTTTATCGAGGCCAGATACGCAGTATTTT. Translating it yields CASSLSRPDTQYF. The rearrangement links TRBV27 to TRBJ2-3, with unresolved D. Deletions cut 0 bases from V and 4 bases from J, with 5 bases between. CDR1 is MNHEY, CDR2 SMNVEV, per germline (reference sequence). This CDR3 region has 13 residues.

This clone occurred a few times. The gene calls are TRBV27 and TRBJ2-3; 10 bases match TRBD2. With 6 bases clipped from V and 5 bases from J, the junction kept 5 bases outside the gene matches. Per the germline V gene, CDR1 is MNHEY and CDR2 is SMNVEV (reference sequence). The CDR3 covers 14 residues. The CDR3: CASSLAGAGDTQYF. In DNA, the CDR3 is TGTGCCAGCAGCCTAGCGGGGGCGGGAGATACGCAGTATTTT.

A single count supports this clone. The chain combines TRBV27 with TRBJ2-1, with D perhaps matching TRBD1 (5 bases). Germline-derived CDR1 and CDR2 are MNHEY and SMNVEV (reference sequence). The length of the CDR3 is 15 residues. The V end lost 4 bases, the J end lost 6 bases, and 16 bases lay between the germline ends. The CDR3 DNA reads TGTGCCAGCAGTTCAAGACAGAAAAGCTTCAATGAGCAGTTCTTC. Translation gives CASSSRQKSFNEQFF.

J is TRBJ1-3 and V is TRBV30; 10 positions agree with TRBD1. Germline assignment: CDR1 GTSNPN and CDR2 SVGIG (reference sequence). V gave up 5 bases and J gave up 0 bases; unmatched junction bases: 4. The CDR3 has 15 amino acids. The CDR3: CAWSRDRGSGNTIYF. In nucleotides, the CDR3 is TGTGCCTGGTCCCGGGACAGGGGCTCTGGAAACACCATATATTTT.

V gene TRBV13 combines with J gene TRBJ1-2; D ambiguous. Germline-derived CDR1 and CDR2 are PRHDT and FYEKMQ (reference sequence). The CDR3 runs to 15 residues. The V and J ends lost 5 bases and 4 bases respectively, with 17 bases between them. In DNA, the CDR3 is TGTGCCAGCAGCCCCCGGAGCGGGTTGGTCTATGGCTACACCTTC. Residues: CASSPRSGLVYGYTF.

The V gene is TRBV4-2, the J gene TRBJ2-2; the D gene is possibly TRBD1 (6 bases). Germline V CDR1 and CDR2: LGHNA, YNFKEQ. The CDR3 covers 16 residues. V was cut by 0 bases and J by 4 bases, with 12 bases left in between. In DNA, the CDR3 is TGTGCCAGCAGCCAAGAGGCAGGGGAAACCACCGGGGAGCTGTTTTTT. Translated, it gives CASSQEAGETTGELFF.

The chain is built from TRBV5-1 and TRBJ2-1; TRBD2 aligns across 10 bases. The CDR3 runs to 16 residues. Trimming took 1 base from V and 2 from J; bases not matched to a gene: 3. The germline V gene encodes CDR1 SGHRS and CDR2 YFSETQ. This CDR3 is CASSLWTSGTYNEQFF. Written as DNA, the CDR3 is TGCGCCAGCAGCTTGTGGACTAGCGGAACCTACAATGAGCAGTTCTTC.

Turning to this clone: An end of the junction differs from the germline gene, which may be a read error. This rearrangement joins TRBV7-7 to TRBJ2-5; perhaps D is TRBD1 or TRBD2 (6 bases each). Germline CDR1 is SSHAT and CDR2 is FNYEAQ (reference sequence). The CDR3 runs 14 residues. The CDR3 nucleotides are TGTGCTAGCAGCGCCGGGACAACTAGGGGGGACCAGTACTTC. Translating gives CASSAGTTRGDQYF.

This clone came up once. This CDR3 is also generated by other DNA sequences in the sample. The rearrangement links TRBV9 to TRBJ1-1, with D possibly TRBD1 on 5 matching bases. This CDR3 is built from 13 residues. Trimming cost V 1 base and J 1 base, with 5 bases left between them. Germline CDR1 SGDLS, CDR2 YYNGEE. Here the CDR3 DNA reads TGTGCCAGCAGCGTACAGGGGAACACTGAAGCTTTCTTT. This gives the protein CASSVQGNTEAFF.

In this sample, this clone turned up a few times. The chain recombines TRBV9 with TRBJ1-3, with 8 nucleotides matching TRBD1. This CDR3 contains 15 residues. After removal of 0 bases from V and 3 bases from J, the junction contained 2 bases not matched to a gene. Germline V gene sequence: CDR1 SGDLS, CDR2 YYNGEE. CDR3 region: CASSVGTGFGNTIYF. The CDR3 nucleotides read TGTGCCAGCAGCGTAGGGACAGGGTTTGGAAACACCATATATTTT.

The chain joins TRBV5-8 to TRBJ1-5; D possibly corresponds to TRBD1 (5 bases). With 4 bases removed from V and 8 bases from J, the gap between germline ends came to 16 bases. The germline V gene has CDR1 SGHTS and CDR2 YDEGEE. The CDR3 is made up of 14 amino acids. CDR3 protein: CASSQPGEMEPQHF. The CDR3 bases are TGTGCCAGCAGCCAGCCGGGGGAAATGGAGCCCCAGCATTTT.

This clone was recorded once. The chain couples TRBV2 to TRBJ2-3; D might be TRBD2 (5 bases). V lost 3 bases, J lost 0 bases, and 10 bases lay in between. Germline V gives CDR1 SNHLY, CDR2 FYNNEI. The length of the CDR3 is 15 residues. The CDR3 protein is CASSDGLPSTDTQYF. The CDR3 bases are TGTGCCAGCAGTGACGGACTCCCTAGCACAGATACGCAGTATTTT.

The gene calls are TRBV6-1 and TRBJ2-5; D perhaps matches TRBD2 (6 bases). From germline, CDR1 is MNHNS and CDR2 SASEGT. V dropped 7 bases and J dropped 4 bases, with 10 bases sitting between them. The CDR3 covers 12 residues. CDR3 sequence reads: CASTLARETQYF. In DNA, the CDR3 is TGTGCCAGCACACTAGCCCGAGAGACCCAGTACTTC.

This clone was seen just once. V and J are TRBV9 and TRBJ1-2; D is unclear. The V end lost 6 bases, the J end lost 8 bases, and 14 bases lay between the germline ends. Germline lookup yields CDR1 SGDLS and CDR2 YYNGEE. The CDR3 is 12 amino acids. The DNA of the CDR3 is TGTGCCAGCACGCGTCCGGGAGGAGGCTACACCTTC. Protein product: CASTRPGGGYTF.

CDR3 amino acids: CASSPPPGSGANVLTF. Here the CDR3 DNA reads TGTGCCAGCTCACCACCGCCGGGCTCTGGGGCCAACGTCCTGACTTTC. V is TRBV18 and J is TRBJ2-6; D is undetermined. Between the trimmed V and J ends, which lost 0 bases and 0 bases, there was a span of 6 bases. The CDR3 has 16 amino acids. The germline V gene encodes CDR1 KGHSH and CDR2 LQKENI.

The chain joins TRBV2 to TRBJ2-7; either TRBD1 or TRBD2 may fit D (5 bases each). CDR3 length: 13 amino acids. Between the trimmed V and J ends, which lost 0 bases and 12 bases, there was a span of 15 bases. Germline values: CDR1 SNHLY, CDR2 FYNNEI. The CDR3 is CASSEARDLRRYF. The CDR3 region has the DNA TGTGCCAGCAGTGAAGCGAGGGACCTCAGGCGGTACTTC.

The chain has TRBV4-1 and TRBJ1-4; maybe TRBD1 (6 bases). Germline V gene lookup returns CDR1 MGHRA and CDR2 YSYEKL. The CDR3 totals 16 residues. With 0 bases removed from V and 4 bases from J, the gap between germline ends came to 12 bases. The CDR3 region is CASSQETTGFNEKLFF. CDR3 in DNA: TGCGCCAGCAGCCAAGAGACGACAGGTTTTAATGAAAAACTGTTTTTT.

Here the CDR3 reads CSASDAYGYTF. The CDR3 nucleotides read TGCAGTGCTAGCGATGCCTATGGCTACACCTTC. The chain links TRBV20-1 to TRBJ1-2; D gene ambiguous. Germline values: CDR1 DFQATT, CDR2 SNEGSKA (reference sequence). The CDR3 has 11 residues. V lost 3 bases and J 4 bases, leaving 6 bases between the germline ends.

This sequence joins TRBV19 and TRBJ1-2, with D tentatively TRBD1 (6 bases). Germline CDR1 is LNHDA and CDR2 is SQIVND (reference sequence). The CDR3 is made up of 14 amino acids. Trimming removed 10 bases from V and 3 bases from J, with 18 bases in between. CDR3 region: CATLKPGQDYGYTF. The CDR3 DNA reads TGTGCCACCTTAAAGCCGGGACAAGACTATGGCTACACCTTC.

V and J are TRBV5-1 and TRBJ2-2; D remains ambiguous. The CDR3 has 13 residues. Deletions cut 2 bases from V and 4 bases from J, with 6 bases between. CDR1 and CDR2 from the germline V gene are SGHRS and YFSETQ. CDR3 bases: TGCGCCAGCAGCTTTGAGTTCACCGGGGAGCTGTTTTTT. Protein product: CASSFEFTGELFF.

The chain uses TRBV9 and TRBJ2-1; 10 bases are a match to TRBD2. Germline CDR1 is SGDLS and CDR2 is YYNGEE. Trimming at V came to 4 bases and at J to 12 bases, leaving 16 bases not matched to a gene. This CDR3 contains 16 residues. CDR3 DNA: TGTGCCAGCAGCACACGACTGAGCGGGGGGGCGTCGATGCAGTTCTTC. It encodes CASSTRLSGGASMQFF.

V gene TRBV14 combines with J gene TRBJ2-5; 11 positions match TRBD2. V was pared by 5 bases and J by 4 bases, with 3 bases of the junction left unmatched. Germline CDR1 is SGHDN and CDR2 is FVKESK. This CDR3 is 14 amino acids long. The CDR3 region has the DNA TGTGCCAGCAGCTACCTAGCGGGAGGAGAGACCCAGTACTTC. The encoded protein is CASSYLAGGETQYF.

The rearrangement joins TRBV5-5 to TRBJ2-5; 8 positions agree with TRBD1. There are 16 residues in the CDR3. The germline CDR1 and CDR2 sequences are SGHKS and YYEKEE (reference sequence). The V segment lost 2 bases and the J segment 5 bases; nucleotides outside the gene matches: 11. In DNA form, the CDR3 reads TGTGCCAGCAGCTTAGGACAGGGTGGGGTGAGGGAGACCCAGTACTTC. Amino acids: CASSLGQGGVRETQYF.

V usage is TRBV25-1 and J usage is TRBJ1-2; D gene uncertain. The CDR3 extends over 12 amino acids. Trimming took 4 bases from V and 11 from J, leaving 14 bases between them. Per germline, CDR1 MGHDK and CDR2 SYGVNS. CDR3 protein: CASSGAEMGYTF. The CDR3 DNA sequence: TGTGCCAGCAGTGGGGCAGAAATGGGGTACACCTTC.

The chain employs TRBV7-2 and TRBJ2-7; 10 bases line up with TRBD1. Germline V CDR1 and CDR2: SGHTA, FQGNSA. With V trimmed by 3 bases and J by 4 bases, 6 bases remained unmatched. The length of the CDR3 is 15 residues. CDR3 nucleotide sequence: TGTGCCAGCAGCTTTGGTTGGGGACAGGGGTACGAGCAGTACTTC. It specifies CASSFGWGQGYEQYF. Together with reference TRBV7-2 and TRBJ2-7, the CDR3 gives the full variable domain: GAGVSQSPSNKVTEKGKDVELRCDPISGHTALYWYRQSLGQGLEFLIYFQGNSAPDKSGLPSDRFSAERTGGSVSTLTIQRTQQEDSAVYLCASSFGWGQGYEQYFGPGTRLTVT.